The clone carrying this TCR beta chain was counted only a few times. Treatment meaning: oral pan-JAK inhibitor, 5-10 mg twice daily. The data were obtained in a study of CD8+ T cells in alopecia areata. Study background: The study gave treated patients oral tofacitinib at 5 to 10 mg twice daily.

After isolation, RNA underwent reverse transcription to generate cDNA as the sequencing template. Some clones are missing from TCRdb's copy, which holds only in-frame ones; the method was immunoSEQ multiplex PCR. The sample holds 130,000 to 150,000 clones; roughly four fifths are singletons and the top ten take 20% to 25%. V lost 0 bases and J 3 bases, leaving 8 bases between the germline ends. The germline gives CDR1 LGHNA, CDR2 YSLEER. The CDR3 loop spans 15 amino acids. Sequencing used CD8+ T cells sorted from blood, obtained at week 4, from a patient treated with tofacitinib. This TCR was sampled from a human donor with alopecia areata. The chain employs TRBV4-3 and TRBJ2-2; D gene unclear. CDR3 sequence reads: CASSQDGYHTGELFF. CDR3 DNA: TGCGCCAGCAGCCAAGACGGGTATCACACCGGGGAGCTGTTTTTT.